This T cell receptor (beta chain) was observed in a study of shared clonotypes between healthy human individuals. Each subset's genomic DNA was shared equally among a number of immunoSEQ plates. It was roughly 0.3 ug DNA, around 30,000 T cell genomes, that went into each replicate PCR of unsorted PBMC. Repertoires were generated with immunoSEQ multiplex PCR, while TCRdb's copy carries only in-frame clones and drops some. The sample has hundreds of thousands of clones; roughly four fifths are singletons. Among the donors, all were Caucasian adults who lived in Nashville, Tennessee. The study used approximately 92 million PBMCs per unsorted sample for genomic DNA. CDR3 length: 14 amino acids. V gave up 4 bases and J gave up 9 bases, with 16 bases separating them. CDR1 and CDR2 (germline): MNHEY, SMNVEV (reference sequence).

The sample taken for sequencing was PBMCs. The chain uses TRBV27 and TRBJ2-1, with a weak D call TRBD2 (6 bases). The TCR originated in a woman between 40 and 50 years old in good health. Some clones in this sample may be carry-over from other donors' samples. The CDR3 spells CASSSPGRGAEQFF. CDR3 nucleotides: TGTGCCAGCAGTTCCCCGGGACGCGGGGCTGAGCAGTTCTTC.